This record covers a single T cell receptor beta chain. As yet, its antigen is unknown. The data are from a study of cytomegalovirus exposure and HLA in healthy donors. Study-level points and caveats: Reportedly, cytomegalovirus status was diagnosed with high sensitivity and specificity.

Healthy donors of bone marrow made up the group. PCR used 60 Vbeta primers and 13 Jbeta primers. Assay: immunoSEQ multiplex PCR; the TCRdb copy retains only in-frame clones and omits some. The sample consists of 150,000 or so clones, 80% to 90% of them appearing once. V was trimmed by 1 base and J by 1 base, leaving 14 bases between them. Germline V gene data show CDR1 as SGHRS and CDR2 as YFSETQ. This CDR3 comprises 16 residues. The chain links TRBV5-1 to TRBJ1-1, with D tentatively TRBD1 (6 bases). Input material: PBMCs. This receptor was identified in a woman under 30 in good health and CMV-seronegative. This chain's CDR3 is CASSLWGPRGNTEAFF. In DNA, the CDR3 is TGCGCCAGCAGCTTGTGGGGGCCCCGGGGGAACACTGAAGCTTTCTTT.